This TCR beta chain was recorded in a study of CD8 T cells in Susac syndrome. TCR beta sequencing covered blood CD8+ and CD4+ T cells. Negative isolation yielded the CD8+ and CD4+ T cells, while FACS enriched the TEMRA cells. Study conclusions and caveats: It was acknowledged in the study that the number of individuals who were included in its TCR sequencing and HLA analysis was relatively small.

The table lists this clonotype with a few counts. What it binds is not known. RNA amounts of about 0.5 to 1 ug underwent reverse transcription with random hexamers. Across 54 Vbeta and 13 Jbeta, immunoSEQ multiplex PCR amplified TCR beta CDR3. TCRdb used MiXCR to reprocess the immunoSEQ multiplex PCR reads, holding one entry per CDR3 protein. The repertoire holds around 130,000 distinct CDR3 sequences, roughly 80% seen once, with roughly 0.53% in the top ten. CDR3 length: 16 amino acids. The germline CDR1 and CDR2 sequences are MDHEN and SYDVKM. Trimming took 6 bases from V and 3 from J; bases not matched to a gene: 14.

This receptor was taken from a human donor with multiple sclerosis. Sequenced: CD8+ T cells from PBMCs. This chain links TRBV28 with TRBJ2-7, with 7 bases aligning to TRBD1. CDR3 region: CASRTSTGDVFYEQYF. The CDR3 nucleotides read TGTGCCAGCAGGACTTCTACAGGGGACGTTTTCTACGAGCAGTACTTC. Looking up the rest from reference TRBV28 and TRBJ2-7 gives the full variable domain: DVKVTQSSRYLVKRTGEKVFLECVQDMDHENMFWYRQDPGLGLRLIYFSYDVKMKEKGDIPEGYSVSREKKERFSLILESASTNQTSMYLCASRTSTGDVFYEQYFGPGTRLTVT.